This T cell receptor (beta chain) is drawn from a study of lymphopenia after photon versus proton radiotherapy. CDR3 size: 15 residues. Germline CDR1 GTSNPN, CDR2 SVGIG (reference sequence). Trimming took 1 base from V and 7 from J; bases not matched to a gene: 5. Profiling relied on immunoSEQ multiplex PCR, and the TCRdb table lists in-frame clones only, not all of them. This table holds around 20,000 clones, about nine tenths found once. This clone appeared a single time. The material sequenced was peripheral blood, taken from a patient treated with proton-based radiotherapy. This TCR was sampled from a woman between 70 and 85 years old with pancreatic cancer. Some clones in this sample may be carry-over from other donors' samples. The rearrangement joins TRBV30 to TRBJ2-1; TRBD2 agrees at 12 bases. The CDR3 protein is CAWSGLAGGNNEQFF. CDR3 DNA sequence: TGTGCCTGGAGTGGGCTAGCGGGAGGGAATAATGAGCAGTTCTTC.